The clone carrying this T cell receptor (beta chain) was found many times. Thyroid surgery took place with no prior treatment in any patient. This sample is part of a study of metastatic and nonmetastatic thyroid tumors. TCRdb used MiXCR to call clones anew from the PCR reads. The sample comprises tens of thousands of clones, roughly a sixth of which are singletons, and approximately 2.9% rests with the top ten. The TCR originated in a male donor with papillary thyroid cancer or a benign thyroid nodule (not recorded which). Some clones in this sample may be carry-over from other donors' samples. The sample was adjacent normal tissue.

The CDR3 sequence: CASSEGLAGVYEQFF. In DNA, the CDR3 is TGCGCCAGCAGCGAAGGACTAGCGGGGGTCTATGAGCAGTTCTTC. The V call is TRBV5-1, the J call TRBJ2-1; TRBD2 aligns across 13 bases. The CDR3 extends over 15 amino acids. Per the germline V gene, CDR1 is SGHRS and CDR2 is YFSETQ. The junction had 6 bases not matched to a gene; V was cut back by 4 bases and J by 8 bases.